This T cell receptor beta chain was identified in a study of beta chain features in type 1 diabetes. Every isolated RNA sample was fully reverse transcribed, so sequencing captured expressed TCRB transcripts. TCRdb's copy holds only in-frame clones and misses some; the assay was immunoSEQ multiplex PCR. The sample lists around 180,000 clones; 10% to 15% were seen once. Markers CD45RO/CCR7/CD25/CD127/CD95/CD27 served to sort CD4+ naive, central memory, regulatory and stem cell-like memory cells. About this clone itself: The antigen remains undetermined.

Findings and limits, study-wide: The similarity of naive, central memory and Treg TCRB repertoires appeared greater among patients than among healthy donors.

The CDR3 loop spans 14 amino acids. CDR1 and CDR2 (germline): SQVTM, ANQGSEA. Germline trimming cut 4 bases from V and 4 bases from J; bases unmatched to any gene: 8. The specimen was central memory CD4+ T cells from blood. The TCR was taken from a young woman in good health. The chain carries TRBV29-1 and TRBJ1-1; 8 bases are shared with TRBD1. CDR3 sequence reads: CSVANRGSGTEAFF. As DNA, the CDR3 is TGCAGCGTTGCTAACAGGGGGTCGGGCACTGAAGCTTTCTTT.